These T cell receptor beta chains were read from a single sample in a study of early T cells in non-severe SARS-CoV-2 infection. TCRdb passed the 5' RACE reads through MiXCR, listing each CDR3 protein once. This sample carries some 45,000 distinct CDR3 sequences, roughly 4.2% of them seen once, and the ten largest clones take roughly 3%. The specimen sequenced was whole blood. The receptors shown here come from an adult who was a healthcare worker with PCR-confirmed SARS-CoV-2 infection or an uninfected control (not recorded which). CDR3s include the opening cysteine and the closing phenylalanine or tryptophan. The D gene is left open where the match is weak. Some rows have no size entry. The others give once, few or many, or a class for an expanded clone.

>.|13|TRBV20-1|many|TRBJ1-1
CSARVRGETEAFF
TGCAGTGCTAGAGTAAGGGGAGAGACTGAAGCTTTCTTT
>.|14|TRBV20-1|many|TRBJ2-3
CSAHTVWDTDTQYF
TGCAGTGCCCATACAGTATGGGACACAGATACGCAGTATTTT
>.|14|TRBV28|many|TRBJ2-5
CASSRTWGQETQYF
TGTGCCAGCAGTCGAACCTGGGGGCAAGAGACCCAGTACTTC
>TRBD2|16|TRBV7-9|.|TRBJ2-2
CASISNFGRDTGELFF
TGTGCCAGCATCTCAAATTTCGGGAGGGACACCGGGGAGCTGTTTTTT
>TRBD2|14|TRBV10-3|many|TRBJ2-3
CAIKAGLVTDTQYF
TGTGCCATCAAGGCTGGACTAGTCACAGATACGCAGTATTTT
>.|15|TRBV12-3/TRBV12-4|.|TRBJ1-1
CASSFYPLRGTEAFF
TGTGCCAGCAGTTTTTACCCATTGAGGGGCACTGAAGCTTTCTTT
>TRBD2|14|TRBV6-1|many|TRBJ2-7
CASSAGRVYYEQYF
TGTGCCAGCAGTGCCGGGAGGGTGTATTACGAGCAGTACTTC
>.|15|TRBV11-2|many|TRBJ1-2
CASSLGEGGYYGYTF
TGTGCCAGCAGCTTAGGAGAGGGAGGTTACTATGGCTACACCTTC
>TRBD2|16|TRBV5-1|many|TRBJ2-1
CASTPLAVGPYNEQFF
TGCGCCAGCACCCCACTAGCGGTTGGTCCCTACAATGAGCAGTTCTTC
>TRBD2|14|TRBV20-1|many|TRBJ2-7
CSAEIAGSSYEQYF
TGCAGTGCCGAGATAGCGGGGAGCTCCTACGAGCAGTACTTC
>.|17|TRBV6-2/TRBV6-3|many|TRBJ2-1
CASSYLGEAGSYNEQFF
TGTGCCAGCAGTTACTTGGGGGAGGCTGGGAGCTACAATGAGCAGTTCTTC
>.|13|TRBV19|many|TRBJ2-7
CASSATSFYEQYF
TGTGCCAGTAGCGCTACTAGCTTCTACGAGCAGTACTTC
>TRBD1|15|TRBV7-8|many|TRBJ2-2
CASSLAVRGTGELFF
TGTGCCAGCAGCTTAGCGGTCAGGGGGACCGGGGAGCTGTTTTTT
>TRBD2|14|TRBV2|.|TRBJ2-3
CASSRTSDTDTQYF
TGTGCCAGCAGTAGGACTAGCGACACAGATACGCAGTATTTT
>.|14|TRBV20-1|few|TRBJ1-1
CSARDSQGSTEAFF
TGCAGTGCTAGAGATTCCCAGGGGAGCACTGAAGCTTTCTTT
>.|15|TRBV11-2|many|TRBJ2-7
CASSPVTVSSYEQYF
TGTGCCAGCAGCCCAGTAACAGTGAGCTCCTACGAGCAGTACTTC
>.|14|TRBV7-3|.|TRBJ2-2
CASRGLGDTGELFF
TGTGCCAGCAGGGGGTTGGGGGACACCGGGGAGCTGTTTTTT
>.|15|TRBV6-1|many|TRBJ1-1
CASSERWGMNTEAFF
TGTGCCAGCAGTGAAAGATGGGGGATGAACACTGAAGCTTTCTTT
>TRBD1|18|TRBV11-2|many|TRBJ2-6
CASSQGETYDFGANVLTF
TGTGCCAGCAGCCAGGGGGAGACATATGACTTTGGGGCCAACGTCCTGACTTTC
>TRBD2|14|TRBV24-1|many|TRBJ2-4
CATSDWTSGNIQYF
TGTGCCACCAGTGATTGGACTAGCGGAAACATTCAGTACTTC
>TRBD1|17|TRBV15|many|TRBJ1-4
CATSRGEGATTNEKLFF
TGTGCCACCAGCCGAGGGGAGGGGGCTACAACTAATGAAAAACTGTTTTTT